Listed here are 20 T cell receptor beta chains from one sample, sequenced in a study of T cell changes during pregnancy in multiple sclerosis. Libraries were prepared by immunoSEQ multiplex PCR; TCRdb keeps only in-frame clonotypes and omits some of them. Here the sample spans about 59,000 clones, roughly 87% being singletons. The sequencing here drew on peripheral blood, taken in the third trimester of pregnancy. These receptors all come from a female donor in good health, enrolled as a control in a pregnancy study.

This clone was observed a single time. The rearrangement joins TRBV19 to TRBJ1-2; tentative D call: TRBD1 (6 bases). The germline V and J ends were trimmed by 7 bases and 4 bases, with 10 bases remaining between them. The CDR3 has 12 amino acids. Looked up from germline, CDR1 is LNHDA and CDR2 is SQIVND (reference sequence). The CDR3 DNA reads TGTGCCAGTACCGGGACAACCTATGGCTACACCTTC. Encoded protein: CASTGTTYGYTF.

This clone was seen a single time. The chain joins TRBV19 to TRBJ2-1; D uncertain. Germline V gene sequence: CDR1 LNHDA, CDR2 SQIVND (reference sequence). This CDR3 has 12 residues. Trimming left V 4 bases short and J 4 bases short, with 5 bases between. The CDR3 reads CASSSGYNEQFF. The CDR3 DNA sequence: TGTGCCAGTAGTAGCGGATACAATGAGCAGTTCTTC.

The chain links TRBV25-1 to TRBJ1-5; D remains unclear. Germline CDR1 is MGHDK and CDR2 is SYGVNS. CDR3 size: 12 residues. V shed 2 bases and J shed 9 bases, with 8 bases lying between them. The CDR3, as DNA: TGTGCCAGCAGTGAAAGCGATCGGCCCCAGCATTTT. Translated, it gives CASSESDRPQHF. Complete variable domain (other parts from reference TRBV25-1 and TRBJ1-5): EADIYQTPRYLVIGTGKKITLECSQTMGHDKMYWYQQDPGMELHLIHYSYGVNSTEKGDLSSESTVSRIRTEHFPLTLESARPSHTSQYLCASSESDRPQHFGDGTRLSIL.

The rearrangement joins TRBV4-1 to TRBJ2-1; 12 nucleotides agree with TRBD2. Germline V gene sequence: CDR1 MGHRA, CDR2 YSYEKL. J gave up 4 bases and V 4 bases, and 2 bases lay outside the gene matches. CDR3 length: 15 residues. The CDR3 here is CASSRLAGEYNEQFF. As DNA, the CDR3 is TGCGCCAGCAGCCGACTAGCGGGGGAATACAATGAGCAGTTCTTC.

The chain couples TRBV6-5 to TRBJ2-7, with 9 bases lining up with TRBD2. The J segment lost 6 bases and the V segment lost 2 bases, leaving 8 bases of the junction unmatched. The germline V gene has CDR1 MNHEY and CDR2 SVGAGI. CDR3 length: 15 residues. The CDR3 DNA reads TGTGCCAGCAGTTACCGAGGGCGGGGGGGCGGCGAGCAGTACTTC. This codes for CASSYRGRGGGEQYF.

The gene calls are TRBV30 and TRBJ2-7; TRBD2 agrees at 9 bases. The junction had 18 bases not matched to a gene; V was cut back by 0 bases and J by 3 bases. This CDR3 is 19 amino acids long. Germline CDR1 is GTSNPN and CDR2 is SVGIG (reference sequence). The DNA for the CDR3 is TGTGCCTGGAGTGTACCCCTTGGAGCGGGGGGCTGGATCTTCTACGAGCAGTACTTC. It codes for CAWSVPLGAGGWIFYEQYF.

The CDR3 DNA is TGTGCCTGGAGTATAGGGGGCGACTATGGCTACACCTTC. Its protein product is CAWSIGGDYGYTF. The V call is TRBV30, the J call TRBJ1-2; 7 nucleotides agree with TRBD1. This CDR3 is 13 amino acids long. In germline, CDR1 is GTSNPN, CDR2 SVGIG (reference sequence). Trimming at V came to 2 bases and at J to 3 bases, leaving 3 bases not matched to a gene.

The V call is TRBV7-2, the J call TRBJ2-5; 7 nucleotides match TRBD1. V was pared by 6 bases and J by 0 bases, with 7 bases of the junction left unmatched. The CDR3 has 15 residues. Germline V gene sequence: CDR1 SGHTA, CDR2 FQGNSA. DNA for the CDR3: TGTGCCAGCAGACAGACAGGGAAGTACCAAGAGACCCAGTACTTC. This translates into CASRQTGKYQETQYF. Full variable domain (remainder filled in from reference TRBV7-2 and TRBJ2-5): GAGVSQSPSNKVTEKGKDVELRCDPISGHTALYWYRQSLGQGLEFLIYFQGNSAPDKSGLPSDRFSAERTGGSVSTLTIQRTQQEDSAVYLCASRQTGKYQETQYFGPGTRLLVL.

V is TRBV7-9 and J is TRBJ2-1; unclear D gene. Germline V gene sequence: CDR1 SEHNR, CDR2 FQNEAQ (reference sequence). The CDR3 spans 11 residues. Trimming pared 1 base from V and 9 bases from J, leaving 4 bases between. The CDR3 is CASSLVSEQFF. The DNA for the CDR3 is TGTGCCAGCAGCTTAGTCAGTGAGCAGTTCTTC.

This clone was detected only a few times. The chain couples TRBV20-1 to TRBJ1-2, with D perhaps TRBD1 (5 bases). Looked up from germline, CDR1 is DFQATT and CDR2 is SNEGSKA (reference sequence). Between the trimmed V and J ends, which lost 3 bases and 5 bases, there was a span of 7 bases. This CDR3 spans 11 amino acids. CDR3 sequence: CSARTEYGYTF. In nucleotides, the CDR3 is TGCAGTGCTAGGACAGAGTATGGCTACACCTTC.

The rearrangement uses TRBV5-4 and TRBJ1-1, with D possibly matching TRBD1 (5 bases). Germline CDR1 and CDR2: SGHNT and YYREEE (reference sequence). The CDR3 has 15 amino acids. Trimming removed 4 bases at V and 2 bases at J, with 15 bases between. The CDR3 bases are TGTGCCAGCAGCATCGGCCAGGGAGGTAACACTGAAGCTTTCTTT. Translating gives CASSIGQGGNTEAFF.

This chain links TRBV13 with TRBJ2-1; TRBD2 agrees at 10 bases. Germline V gene sequence: CDR1 PRHDT, CDR2 FYEKMQ (reference sequence). V lost 11 bases, J lost 6 bases, and 7 bases stayed unmatched. The CDR3 loop spans 13 amino acids. The CDR3 loop reads CAGQLAGANEQFF. The CDR3 coding sequence is TGTGCCGGACAGCTAGCGGGAGCCAATGAGCAGTTCTTC.

The chain uses TRBV14 and TRBJ2-1, with D possibly TRBD2 on 6 matching bases. V was shortened by 4 bases and J by 9 bases, with 13 bases between the two germline ends. CDR3 size: 13 residues. CDR1 is SGHDN, CDR2 FVKESK, per germline. The CDR3 bases are TGTGCCAGCAGCCCAAGGACTACGGGTGAGCAGTTCTTC. Amino acid sequence: CASSPRTTGEQFF.

This chain joins TRBV5-1 and TRBJ1-2; weak D call: TRBD1 (6 bases). Germline V gene data show CDR1 as SGHRS and CDR2 as YFSETQ. The CDR3 contains 16 residues. V was clipped by 3 bases and J by 8 bases, with 23 bases between them. The CDR3 region has the DNA TGCGCCAGCAGCTCCGGCTCTATGGGGGGGCGCGGAGGCTACACCTTC. This encodes CASSSGSMGGRGGYTF.

The rearrangement joins TRBV6-5 to TRBJ2-5, with TRBD2 matching 7 bases. The CDR3 consists of 15 residues. Losses at the gene ends were 6 bases for V and 4 bases for J; bases not matched to a gene: 11. Germline V gives CDR1 MNHEY, CDR2 SVGAGI. CDR3 nucleotides: TGTGCCAGCAGCTCCCAAAGGGCTAGCGGAGAGACCCAGTACTTC. Amino acids: CASSSQRASGETQYF.

The chain uses TRBV28 and TRBJ2-7; 8 bases agree with TRBD1. The germline CDR1 and CDR2 sequences are MDHEN and SYDVKM. The V and J ends lost 6 bases and 7 bases, in that order; junction bases with no gene match: 11. The CDR3 totals 14 residues. CDR3 DNA sequence: TGTGCCAGCAGCCTCGACAGGGGACCTACGGAGCAGTACTTC. Translated, it gives CASSLDRGPTEQYF.

The chain recombines TRBV21-1 with TRBJ1-5. TRBV21-1 is a recognized pseudogene. CDR3 length: 14 amino acids. The CDR3 coding sequence is TGTGCCAGCAGGAATAGCGGGTTCAATCAGCCCCAGCATTTT. It yields the protein CASRNSGFNQPQHF.

The chain combines TRBV7-6 with TRBJ2-3; 7 nucleotides match TRBD2. The CDR3 length is 16 residues. The J segment lost 2 bases and the V segment lost 5 bases, leaving 10 bases of the junction unmatched. Germline values: CDR1 SGHVS, CDR2 FNYEAQ. CDR3 sequence (DNA): TGTGCCAGCAGCACCTTTACTAGCGAATACACAGATACGCAGTATTTT. Protein sequence: CASSTFTSEYTDTQYF.

This clone appeared a few times. The rearrangement joins TRBV9 to TRBJ2-5, with D possibly matching TRBD2 (7 bases). The CDR3 runs 15 residues. CDR1 and CDR2 from the germline V gene are SGDLS and YYNGEE. Trimming stripped 1 base from V and 5 bases from J, with 15 bases between. CDR3 sequence reads: CASSVSGGAVETQYF. CDR3 coding DNA: TGTGCCAGCAGCGTAAGTGGGGGGGCCGTGGAGACCCAGTACTTC.

The chain is built from TRBV2 and TRBJ2-1; D uncertain. This CDR3 region has 13 residues. Per the germline V gene, CDR1 is SNHLY and CDR2 is FYNNEI. V dropped 5 bases and J dropped 4 bases, with 9 bases sitting between them. The CDR3 DNA is TGTGCCAGCAGTACAGAACTTTACAATGAGCAGTTCTTC. This encodes CASSTELYNEQFF.